This is a list of T cell receptor beta chains from one sample in a study of control samples from healthy donors and cancer patients. Sequenced by immunoSEQ multiplex PCR; TCRdb stores in-frame clones only, minus some. The sample lists about 94,000 clones, about 86% occurring once. The sample consisted of blood. The receptor set was obtained from a woman aged 45-65 years in good health. Each CDR3 is given with its conserved first and last residue. D genes are given only for firm matches. Size tells how often a clone was seen (once, few, many) or the class of an expanded clone, and some rows leave it out.

d_call,clone_size,j_call,v_call,cdr3_aa,cdr3_nt
NA,NA,TRBJ2-5,TRBV27,CASSFVQETQYF,TGTGCCAGCAGTTTCGTCCAAGAGACCCAGTACTTC
NA,NA,TRBJ2-5,TRBV7-9,CASSPQETQYF,TGTGCCAGCAGCCCTCAAGAGACCCAGTACTTC
TRBD2,NA,TRBJ2-1,TRBV3-1/TRBV3-2,CASSQGEHSGRGNEQFF,TGTGCCAGCAGCCAAGGGGAACATAGCGGGAGGGGGAATGAGCAGTTCTTC
NA,once,TRBJ1-2,TRBV18,CASSPSGDYGYTF,TGTGCCAGCTCACCATCGGGGGACTATGGCTACACCTTC
NA,NA,TRBJ2-3,TRBV9,CASSVVSGVGDTQYF,TGTGCCAGCAGCGTAGTTTCGGGGGTGGGAGATACGCAGTATTTT
NA,NA,TRBJ2-1,TRBV7-2,CASSFLGESPTNEQFF,TGTGCCAGCAGCTTTCTTGGGGAGAGCCCCACCAATGAGCAGTTCTTC
NA,NA,TRBJ2-5,TRBV19,CASSGHGTPKQETQYF,TGTGCCAGTAGTGGCCACGGGACACCGAAGCAAGAGACCCAGTACTTC
TRBD1,once,TRBJ2-5,TRBV7-3,CASSLTGQGRETQYF,TGTGCCAGCAGCTTAACGGGACAGGGACGAGAGACCCAGTACTTC
NA,few,TRBJ2-1,TRBV5-8,CASSLKQHNEQFF,TGTGCCAGCAGCTTGAAACAGCACAATGAGCAGTTCTTC
NA,NA,TRBJ1-2,TRBV2,CASTLTYLRRPLPYGYTF,TGTGCCAGCACACTTACTTATCTCAGAAGACCTTTACCGTATGGCTACACCTTC
TRBD1,NA,TRBJ1-1,TRBV6-5,CASSRTGGNTEAFF,TGTGCCAGCAGTCGGACAGGGGGGAACACTGAAGCTTTCTTT
TRBD1,NA,TRBJ1-2,TRBV6-2/TRBV6-3,CASSSDGRGFYGYTF,TGTGCCAGCAGCTCGGACGGCAGGGGGTTCTATGGCTACACCTTC
NA,once,TRBJ1-5,TRBV4-3,CASSQNLERWLEPQHF,TGCGCCAGCAGCCAAAATCTAGAGAGGTGGTTGGAGCCCCAGCATTTT
TRBD1,NA,TRBJ2-7,TRBV9,CASSLGQGSYEQYF,TGTGCCAGCAGCCTAGGACAGGGGTCCTACGAGCAGTACTTC
TRBD1,NA,TRBJ2-7,TRBV7-8,CASSPQGQATYEQYF,TGTGCCAGCAGCCCTCAGGGACAGGCTACCTACGAGCAGTACTTC
NA,NA,TRBJ2-7,TRBV6-6,CASRPATGSRFYEQYF,TGTGCCAGCAGACCCGCCACAGGGAGTCGGTTCTACGAGCAGTACTTC
NA,NA,TRBJ1-5,TRBV19,CASSLQGDQPQHF,TGTGCCAGTAGTCTACAGGGAGATCAGCCCCAGCATTTT
NA,NA,TRBJ1-2,TRBV29-1,CSVEESPGSYYGYTF,TGCAGCGTTGAAGAATCTCCAGGGAGTTACTATGGCTACACCTTC
NA,NA,TRBJ2-1,TRBV4-3,CASSLRPGKSGYNEQFF,TGCGCCAGCAGCCTGAGACCTGGCAAGTCGGGCTACAATGAGCAGTTCTTC
TRBD1,NA,TRBJ1-2,TRBV24-1,CATSDTGTGFFGYTF,TGTGCCACCAGTGACACCGGGACAGGGTTTTTTGGCTACACCTTC
TRBD2,NA,TRBJ2-1,TRBV7-3,CASSQGLAGGPSYNEQFF,TGTGCCAGCAGCCAGGGCCTAGCGGGGGGGCCGTCCTACAATGAGCAGTTCTTC
NA,NA,TRBJ2-7,TRBV14,CASSPLDREEQYF,TGTGCCAGCAGCCCCTTGGACCGGGAGGAGCAGTACTTC
TRBD2,NA,TRBJ2-7,TRBV7-2,CASSLGLAGAAYEQYF,TGTGCCAGCAGCCTAGGACTAGCGGGAGCCGCCTACGAGCAGTACTTC
NA,once,TRBJ1-2,TRBV29-1,CSVEESGQNYGYTF,TGCAGCGTTGAAGAATCAGGGCAAAACTATGGCTACACCTTC
NA,NA,TRBJ2-6,TRBV29-1,CGAGSGANVLTF,TGCGGCGCCGGGTCTGGGGCCAACGTCCTGACTTTC
NA,NA,TRBJ2-7,TRBV7-8,CASTQWGNRASYEQYF,TGTGCCAGCACCCAGTGGGGGAATAGGGCCTCCTACGAGCAGTACTTC
NA,NA,TRBJ1-4,TRBV6-5,CASTPGGEERKLFF,TGTGCCAGCACTCCCGGGGGCGAGGAGCGAAAACTGTTTTTT
TRBD1,NA,TRBJ1-4,TRBV5-6,CASSPRTGLEKLFF,TGTGCCAGCAGCCCCCGGACAGGACTTGAAAAACTGTTTTTT
NA,NA,TRBJ2-1,TRBV4-1,CASSRRAESYNEQFF,TGCGCCAGCAGCCGCAGAGCCGAGTCCTACAATGAGCAGTTCTTC
TRBD1,NA,TRBJ1-1,TRBV28,CASSIPLTGGNTEAFF,TGTGCCAGCAGTATTCCCCTGACAGGGGGGAACACTGAAGCTTTCTTT
NA,NA,TRBJ1-2,TRBV20-1,CSASATGFYGYTF,TGCAGTGCTAGTGCCACGGGCTTCTATGGCTACACCTTC
NA,once,TRBJ1-6,TRBV21-1,CASSHPLSTGSYNSPLHF,TGTGCCAGCAGCCATCCCCTGTCCACAGGGTCCTATAATTCACCCCTCCACTTT
NA,NA,TRBJ2-1,TRBV19,CASRYRDFFNEQFF,TGTGCCAGTAGATACCGGGACTTCTTCAATGAGCAGTTCTTC
TRBD1,few,TRBJ1-2,TRBV11-2,CASSPIRRGPNYGYTF,TGTGCCAGCAGCCCAATTCGCAGGGGGCCTAACTATGGCTACACCTTC
NA,NA,TRBJ1-1,TRBV6-5,CASSYSRTVNTEAFF,TGTGCCAGCAGTTACTCGAGGACGGTGAACACTGAAGCTTTCTTT
NA,NA,TRBJ1-1,TRBV6-5,CASSYGQGYTEAFF,TGTGCCAGCAGTTACGGGCAGGGGTACACTGAAGCTTTCTTT
NA,few,TRBJ2-1,TRBV11-2,CASSLVRDNEQFF,TGTGCCAGCAGCTTAGTCAGAGACAATGAGCAGTTCTTC
NA,NA,TRBJ1-5,TRBV7-9,CASSKGNTGQPQHF,TGTGCCAGCAGCAAGGGTAATACGGGTCAGCCCCAGCATTTT
TRBD2,NA,TRBJ2-1,TRBV7-8,CASTRAGGRDNEQFF,TGTGCCAGCACCCGAGCGGGAGGGAGAGACAATGAGCAGTTCTTC
TRBD2,once,TRBJ2-5,TRBV7-2,CASSYFPSGGKETQYF,TGTGCCAGCAGCTACTTCCCTAGCGGGGGGAAAGAGACCCAGTACTTC
NA,once,TRBJ2-1,TRBV7-9,CASSPRIAESYNEQFF,TGTGCCAGCAGCCCCCGGATAGCTGAATCCTACAATGAGCAGTTCTTC